This entry is about one T cell receptor (beta chain). These data belong to a study of blood T cell repertoires in COVID-19. At the level of the study: Italy, Spain and the United States were the sources of the convalescent and acute COVID-19 samples. T cells, B-cell-depleted T cells, or PBMCs provided the cDNA or gDNA that served as material.

Original processing methods: Researchers report that nucleated cell counts were estimated from reference gene primer amplification. Here immunoSEQ multiplex PCR was the method, and the copy in TCRdb shows in-frame clones only, minus some. Clone size and the V and J calls come from that table; the DNA yielded D and trimming. The sample has a few hundred thousand clones; roughly 91% are singletons. Trimming took 9 bases from V and 7 from J, leaving 23 bases between them. CDR1 is SGHNT and CDR2 is YYREEE in the germline V gene (reference sequence). This CDR3 has 14 amino acids. V and J are TRBV5-4 and TRBJ2-7; possible D gene TRBD2, 5 bases. The sequencing sample was made of peripheral blood. This clonotype was obtained from a man aged 25-45 years with acute or convalescent COVID-19. The CDR3 sequence: CATSPGLAGREQYF. Written as DNA, the CDR3 is TGTGCCACCTCACCTGGACTCGCCGGCCGGGAGCAGTACTTC.